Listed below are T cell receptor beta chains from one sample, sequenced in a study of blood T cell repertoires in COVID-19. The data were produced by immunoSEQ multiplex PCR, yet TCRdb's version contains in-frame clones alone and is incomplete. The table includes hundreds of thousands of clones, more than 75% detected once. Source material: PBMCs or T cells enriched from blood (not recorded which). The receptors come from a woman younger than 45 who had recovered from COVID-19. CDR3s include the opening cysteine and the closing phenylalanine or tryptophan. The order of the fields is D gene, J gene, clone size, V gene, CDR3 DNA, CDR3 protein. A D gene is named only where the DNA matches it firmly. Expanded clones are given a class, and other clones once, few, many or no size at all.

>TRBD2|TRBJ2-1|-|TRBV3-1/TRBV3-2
TGTGCCAGCAGGAAGACTAGCGGGAGGTATGATGAGCAGTTCTTC
CASRKTSGRYDEQFF
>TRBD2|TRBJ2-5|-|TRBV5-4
TGTGCCAGCAAGCGGGGGGGCAGAGGTGATGTGGAGACCCAGTACTTC
CASKRGGRGDVETQYF
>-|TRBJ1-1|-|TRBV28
TGTGCCAGCAGAGTTTATAGGTCAGGGGTGAACACTGAAGCTTTCTTT
CASRVYRSGVNTEAFF
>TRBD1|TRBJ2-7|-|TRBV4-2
TGTGCCAGCAGCCGAGACAGGGGACCCTACGAGCAGTACTTC
CASSRDRGPYEQYF
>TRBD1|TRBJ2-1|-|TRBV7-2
TGTGCCAGCAGCTTATCCAGGGGGCCGGGCAATGAGCAGTTCTTC
CASSLSRGPGNEQFF
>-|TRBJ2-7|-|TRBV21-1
TGTGCCAGCAGCAAAGCGGGGGGGTACGAGCAGTACTTC
CASSKAGGYEQYF
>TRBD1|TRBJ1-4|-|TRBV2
TGTGCCAGCAGTGGGGCAGGGGGCCGGGTTAATGAAAAACTGTTTTTT
CASSGAGGRVNEKLFF
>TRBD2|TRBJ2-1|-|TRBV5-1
TGCGCCAGCAGCCCGGCGGGGGGAAATGAGCAGTTCTTC
CASSPAGGNEQFF
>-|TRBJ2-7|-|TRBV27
TGTGCCAGCAGTCCTACGGACAATTACTCCTACGAGCAGTACTTC
CASSPTDNYSYEQYF
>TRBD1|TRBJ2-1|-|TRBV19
TGTGCCAGTAACCCAGGGGGCGTAGGGAGCAATGAGCAGTTCTTC
CASNPGGVGSNEQFF
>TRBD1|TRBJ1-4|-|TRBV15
TGTGCCACCAGCAGAGGACAGGGGGCAAGGGAAAAACTGTTTTTT
CATSRGQGAREKLFF
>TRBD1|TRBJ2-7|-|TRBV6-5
TGTGCCAGCAGTTACTCGGACAGGTACAGTTCCGAGCAGTACTTC
CASSYSDRYSSEQYF
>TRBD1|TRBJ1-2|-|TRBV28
TGTGCCAGCAGTTCACAGGGGGATGGCTACACCTTC
CASSSQGDGYTF
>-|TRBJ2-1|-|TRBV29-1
TGCAGCGCCCTACTAGCTCTCTCCTACAATGAGCAGTTCTTC
CSALLALSYNEQFF
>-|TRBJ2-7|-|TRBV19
TGTGCCAGTAGTACGATGGGACTGAGCTACGAGCAGTACTTC
CASSTMGLSYEQYF
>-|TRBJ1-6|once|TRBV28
TGTGCCAGCAATGGGGCCTTGGGAAATTCACCCCTCCACTTT
CASNGALGNSPLHF
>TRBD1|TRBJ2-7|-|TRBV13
TGTGCCAGCAGCCCCCGGACAGGGACCTACGAGCAGTACTTC
CASSPRTGTYEQYF
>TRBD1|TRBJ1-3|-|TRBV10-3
TGTGCCATCAGGAACACAGGGGTAGGAAACACCATATATTTT
CAIRNTGVGNTIYF
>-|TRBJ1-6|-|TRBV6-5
TGTGCCAGCAGTTACTCTTTCAGGCAAGGATCACCCCTCCACTTT
CASSYSFRQGSPLHF
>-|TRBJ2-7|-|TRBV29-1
TGCAGCGCGGCGGTCTCCATCTCCTACGAGCAGTACTTC
CSAAVSISYEQYF
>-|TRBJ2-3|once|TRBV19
TGTGCCAGTAGTACTAGCCCCCTCACAGATACGCAGTATTTT
CASSTSPLTDTQYF
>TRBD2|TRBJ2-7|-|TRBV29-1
TGCAGCGTTTACACGACTAGCGGGAGAGTAGGTGAGCAGTACTTC
CSVYTTSGRVGEQYF
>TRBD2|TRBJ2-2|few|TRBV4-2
TGTGCCAGCAGCCAAGCTAGCGGGAGTAGCGGGGAGCTGTTTTTT
CASSQASGSSGELFF
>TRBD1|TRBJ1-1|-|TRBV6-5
TGTGCCAGCAGTTACGACAGGGGGCTTACGAACACTGAAGCTTTCTTT
CASSYDRGLTNTEAFF
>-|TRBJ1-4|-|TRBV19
TGTGCCAGTAGTTCAGCCCTACCCAGGGGTAATGAAAAACTGTTTTTT
CASSSALPRGNEKLFF
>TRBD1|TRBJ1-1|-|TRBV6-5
TGTGCCAGCAGTTACGGGACAGGGGTCACTGAAGCTTTCTTT
CASSYGTGVTEAFF
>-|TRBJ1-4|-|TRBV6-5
TGTGCCAGCAGCCGGCATGAGGAGGTTAATGAAAAACTGTTTTTT
CASSRHEEVNEKLFF
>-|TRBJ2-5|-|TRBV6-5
TGTGCCAGCTTCGTGTGGGGCGAAGAGACCCAGTACTTC
CASFVWGEETQYF
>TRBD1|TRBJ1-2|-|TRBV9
TGTGCCAGCAGCGTAGTAAAGGACAGGGGGCCATATGGCTACACCTTC
CASSVVKDRGPYGYTF
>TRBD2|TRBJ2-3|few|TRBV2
TGTGCCAGCAGACCCCGGGGGGACTTATCAGATACGCAGTATTTT
CASRPRGDLSDTQYF
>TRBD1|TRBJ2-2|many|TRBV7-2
TGTGCCAGCAGCTTAGCAGGGGGCGCCGGGGAGCTGTTTTTT
CASSLAGGAGELFF
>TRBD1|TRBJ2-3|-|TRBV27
TGTGCCAGCAGTTTACGGGACAGGGAGGGTACAGATACGCAGTATTTT
CASSLRDREGTDTQYF